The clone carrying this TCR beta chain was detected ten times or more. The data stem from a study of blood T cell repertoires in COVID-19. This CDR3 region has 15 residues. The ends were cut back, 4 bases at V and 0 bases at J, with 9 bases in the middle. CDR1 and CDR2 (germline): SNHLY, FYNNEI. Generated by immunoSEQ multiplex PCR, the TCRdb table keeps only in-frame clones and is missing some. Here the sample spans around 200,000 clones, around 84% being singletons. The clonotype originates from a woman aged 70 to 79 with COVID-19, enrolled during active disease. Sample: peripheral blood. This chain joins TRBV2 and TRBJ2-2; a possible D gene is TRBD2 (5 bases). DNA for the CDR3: TGTGCCAGCAGTGGAGGGCCCGCGAACACCGGGGAGCTGTTTTTT. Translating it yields CASSGGPANTGELFF.